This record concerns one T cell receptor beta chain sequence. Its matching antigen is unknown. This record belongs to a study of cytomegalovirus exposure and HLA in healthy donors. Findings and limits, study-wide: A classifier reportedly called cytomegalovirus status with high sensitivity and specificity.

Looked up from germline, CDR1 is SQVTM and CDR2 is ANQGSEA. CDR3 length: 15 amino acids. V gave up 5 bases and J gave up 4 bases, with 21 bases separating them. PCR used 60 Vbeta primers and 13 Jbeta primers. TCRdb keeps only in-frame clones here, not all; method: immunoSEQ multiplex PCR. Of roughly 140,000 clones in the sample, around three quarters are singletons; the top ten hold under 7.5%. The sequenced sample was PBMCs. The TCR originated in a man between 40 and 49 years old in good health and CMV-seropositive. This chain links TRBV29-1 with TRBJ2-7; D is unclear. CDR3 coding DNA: TGCAGCGTTTCCGGCCGGGTGGTGACTGGGTACGAGCAGTACTTC. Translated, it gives CSVSGRVVTGYEQYF.